This T cell receptor beta chain was documented in a study of identical twins. Study findings and constraints: Out-of-frame beta chain sequences displayed weaker excess sharing between twins.

Trimming removed 2 bases from V and 3 bases from J, with 14 bases in between. Germline V gene sequence: CDR1 SGHTA, CDR2 FQGNSA. CDR3 size: 15 residues. TCRdb recomputed calls from the 5' RACE reads with MiXCR, one row per CDR3 protein. The repertoire has 430,000 or so distinct CDR3 sequences, roughly 26% of them found once; the top ten carry 2.9%. Points on this clonotype: Antigen specificity is unknown.

The sample was also reused in another study, on T cells expressing NK-cell markers. That work states: These clonotypes additionally ranked first within the CD3+CD56-NKG2C+ fraction of a handful of donors.

The chain joins TRBV7-2 to TRBJ2-7; either TRBD1 or TRBD2 may fit D (5 bases each). Sequenced material: CD4+ T cells sorted from blood. This sequence originates from a young woman in good health. CDR3 sequence: CASSLQRGSHYEQYF. The CDR3 DNA reads TGTGCCAGCAGCTTACAACGGGGCAGTCACTACGAGCAGTACTTC.